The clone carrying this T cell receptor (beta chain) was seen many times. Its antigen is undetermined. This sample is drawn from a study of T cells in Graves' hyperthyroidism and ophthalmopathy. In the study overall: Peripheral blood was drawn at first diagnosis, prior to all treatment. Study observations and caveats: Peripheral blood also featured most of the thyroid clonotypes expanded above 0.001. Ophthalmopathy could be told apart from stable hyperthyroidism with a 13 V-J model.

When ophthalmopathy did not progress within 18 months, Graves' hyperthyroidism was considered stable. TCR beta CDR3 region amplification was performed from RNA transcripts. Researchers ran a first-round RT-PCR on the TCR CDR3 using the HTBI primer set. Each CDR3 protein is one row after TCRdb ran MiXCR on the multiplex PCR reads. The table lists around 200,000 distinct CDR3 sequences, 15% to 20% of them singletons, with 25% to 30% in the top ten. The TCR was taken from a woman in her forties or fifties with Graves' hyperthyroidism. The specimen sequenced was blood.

CDR3 region: CASSQVGYEQYF. The CDR3 DNA follows: TGTGCCAGCAGCCAAGTCGGATACGAGCAGTACTTC. V and J are TRBV3-1 and TRBJ2-7; D remains ambiguous. V was shortened by 1 base and J by 4 bases, with 5 bases between the two germline ends. Germline values: CDR1 LGHDT, CDR2 YNNKEL (reference sequence). CDR3 length equals 12 residues.